The 22 T cell receptor beta chains listed next were all sequenced from one sample in a study of Ad26.COV2.S vaccination and SARS-CoV-2 variants. Clones were read by immunoSEQ multiplex PCR, and TCRdb kept only the in-frame ones, dropping some. The sample lists 350,000 to 450,000 clones; about 80% were seen once. Treatment described: around 19 received Ad26.COV2.S at low or high dose, single or two shots; about 5 received placebo; per-sample allocation not given. Sampling took place 63 days after the first vaccine or placebo injection. The sequenced sample was peripheral blood, obtained in a trial of Ad26.COV2.S vaccine versus placebo. The receptors were sampled from a person between 18 and 65 years old who received the Ad26.COV2.S COVID-19 vaccine or a placebo.

The rearrangement uses TRBV6-1 and TRBJ1-4, with D hard to call. V was clipped by 5 bases and J by 7 bases, with 11 bases between them. The CDR3 totals 13 residues. CDR1 and CDR2 from the germline V gene are MNHNS and SASEGT. The CDR3: CASSLQGREKLFF. The CDR3 DNA is TGTGCCAGCAGTTTGCAAGGGCGTGAAAAACTGTTTTTT.

J is TRBJ2-2 and V is TRBV2; D ambiguous. This CDR3 is 11 amino acids long. Trimming cost V 6 bases and J 5 bases, with 4 bases left between them. Germline V gene data show CDR1 as SNHLY and CDR2 as FYNNEI. The CDR3 coding sequence is TGTGCCAGCAGAGGTACCGGGGAGCTGTTTTTT. It is translated as CASRGTGELFF.

This clone appeared a single time. The sample contains more than one DNA sequence encoding this CDR3. The chain has TRBV19 and TRBJ1-1; TRBD1 matches at 7 bases. Losses at the gene ends were 5 bases for V and 2 bases for J; bases not matched to a gene: 8. The CDR3 contains 15 residues. The germline V gene encodes CDR1 LNHDA and CDR2 SQIVND (reference sequence). The CDR3 protein is CASSAPGQRNTEAFF. The CDR3 DNA sequence: TGTGCCAGTAGTGCACCGGGACAGCGCAACACTGAAGCTTTCTTT.

V and J are TRBV6-5 and TRBJ2-1; the match to TRBD2 covers 11 bases. The CDR3 runs 15 residues. Germline V gives CDR1 MNHEY, CDR2 SVGAGI. The ends lost 6 bases at V and 3 bases at J; junction bases unmatched: 4. The CDR3, as DNA: TGTGCCAGCAGGGTAGCGGGAGGGAGCTACAATGAGCAGTTCTTC. It codes for CASRVAGGSYNEQFF.

This clone was found once. This chain connects TRBV19 to TRBJ1-1, with D unclear. V lost 2 bases and J lost 1, with 5 bases in between. Germline V lookup: CDR1 LNHDA, CDR2 SQIVND (reference sequence). This CDR3 comprises 13 residues. CDR3 amino acids: CASSIIGNTEAFF. The CDR3 DNA follows: TGTGCCAGTAGTATAATAGGGAACACTGAAGCTTTCTTT. Together with reference TRBV19 and TRBJ1-1, the CDR3 gives the full variable domain: DGGITQSPKYLFRKEGQNVTLSCEQNLNHDAMYWYRQDPGQGLRLIYYSQIVNDFQKGDIAEGYSVSREKKESFPLTVTSAQKNPTAFYLCASSIIGNTEAFFGQGTRLTVV.

The chain joins TRBV2 to TRBJ2-2; a possible D gene is TRBD2 (5 bases). This CDR3 has 14 residues. Germline lookup yields CDR1 SNHLY and CDR2 FYNNEI. Trimming removed 3 bases from V and 3 bases from J, with 8 bases in between. The CDR3 is CASSDGRDTGELFF. The CDR3 bases are TGTGCCAGCAGTGATGGGCGGGACACCGGGGAGCTGTTTTTT.

This clone was counted once. The rearrangement joins TRBV28 to TRBJ2-7, with D perhaps matching TRBD2 (5 bases). This CDR3 spans 10 amino acids. Germline CDR1 and CDR2: MDHEN and SYDVKM. Trimming pared 11 bases from V and 6 bases from J, leaving 11 bases between. CDR3 DNA: TGTGCCTCCGGGGAAAGCGAGCAGTACTTC. Encoded protein: CASGESEQYF.

Comments on this clone: In the same sample, other DNA sequences code for this CDR3. V usage is TRBV5-6 and J usage is TRBJ2-5; D is ambiguous. Between the trimmed V and J ends, which lost 1 base and 5 bases, there was a span of 3 bases. This CDR3 spans 11 amino acids. The germline gives CDR1 SGHDT, CDR2 YYEEEE. CDR3 in amino acids: CASSLRETQYF. The CDR3 nucleotides read TGTGCCAGCAGCTTGCGGGAGACCCAGTACTTC.

In its sample, this clone was seen a few times. The chain recombines TRBV2 with TRBJ1-2, with 7 bases fitting TRBD1. J was trimmed by 7 bases and V by 4 bases; bases with no gene match: 9. The V gene's germline CDR1 is SNHLY and CDR2 FYNNEI. CDR3 length: 14 amino acids. The chain's CDR3 is CASSAETGRAGYTF. The DNA of the CDR3 is TGTGCCAGCAGTGCGGAGACAGGGCGGGCTGGCTACACCTTC.

The chain recombines TRBV6-1 with TRBJ1-3; D not resolved. Germline V gene data show CDR1 as MNHNS and CDR2 as SASEGT. This CDR3 contains 17 residues. Trimming pared 2 bases from V and 1 base from J, leaving 15 bases between. CDR3 in DNA: TGTGCCAGCAGTGAACCTTACCTTGACCAGTCTGGAAACACCATATATTTT. As protein: CASSEPYLDQSGNTIYF.

The chain carries TRBV9 and TRBJ2-7; the match to TRBD1 covers 9 bases. The germline CDR1 and CDR2 sequences are SGDLS and YYNGEE. CDR3 length equals 15 residues. Trimming removed 2 bases from V and 4 bases from J; junction bases left unmatched: 7. CDR3 coding DNA: TGTGCCAGCAGCGTTAGAGGACAGGGGAGTTACGAGCAGTACTTC. Its translation: CASSVRGQGSYEQYF.

This clone counts as medium-sized. The rearrangement uses TRBV4-2 and TRBJ2-3, with D perhaps TRBD1 (5 bases). Per germline, CDR1 LGHNA and CDR2 YNFKEQ. V lost 0 bases and J lost 0, with 10 bases in between. This CDR3 region has 16 residues. The CDR3 DNA reads as TGTGCCAGCAGCCAAGATGGGCAGGGAAGCACAGATACGCAGTATTTT. Translation: CASSQDGQGSTDTQYF.

V usage is TRBV2 and J usage is TRBJ1-4; 8 bases agree with TRBD1. CDR1 SNHLY and CDR2 FYNNEI come from the germline V gene. The CDR3 consists of 17 residues. V lost 2 bases and J lost 6; bases outside the gene matches: 11. DNA of the CDR3: TGTGCCAGCAGTGAACACCAGGGGGCGCGATATTATGAAAAACTGTTTTTT. This translates into CASSEHQGARYYEKLFF.

In this sample, this clone turned up many times. V gene TRBV5-1 combines with J gene TRBJ2-2; 8 bases are shared with TRBD2. The J segment lost 0 bases and the V segment lost 4 bases, leaving 5 bases of the junction unmatched. The CDR3 consists of 16 residues. Germline V gives CDR1 SGHRS, CDR2 YFSETQ. The DNA of the CDR3 is TGCGCCAGCAGCCGAGCGGGGGTGACGAACACCGGGGAGCTGTTTTTT. The encoded protein is CASSRAGVTNTGELFF.

The chain employs TRBV7-2 and TRBJ1-1, with D unclear. Looked up from germline, CDR1 is SGHTA and CDR2 is FQGNSA. Trimming cost V 4 bases and J 5 bases, with 11 bases left between them. This CDR3 has 13 amino acids. The CDR3 protein is CASSYSTATEAFF. CDR3 in DNA: TGTGCCAGCAGCTATAGTACTGCTACTGAAGCTTTCTTT.

The chain uses TRBV12-5 and TRBJ1-2, with D uncertain. In germline, CDR1 is LGHNT, CDR2 FRNRAP. This CDR3 region has 13 residues. Trimming left V 5 bases short and J 6 bases short, with 13 bases between. CDR3 nucleotide sequence: TGTGCTAGTGGTAGCAGGTTTCGTGATGGCTACACCTTC. Amino acid sequence: CASGSRFRDGYTF. The full variable domain, completed using reference TRBV12-5 and TRBJ1-2, is DARVTQTPRHKVTEMGQEVTMRCQPILGHNTVFWYRQTMMQGLELLAYFRNRAPLDDSGMPKDRFSAEMPDATLATLKIQPSEPRDSAVYFCASGSRFRDGYTFGSGTRLTVV.

This chain joins TRBV27 and TRBJ2-2; D is unresolved. The CDR3 covers 12 residues. Trimming left V 5 bases short and J 7 bases short, with 8 bases between. Germline V gene data show CDR1 as MNHEY and CDR2 as SMNVEV (reference sequence). CDR3 bases: TGTGCCAGCAGTCTCCCGCGCGGGGAGCTGTTTTTT. It codes for CASSLPRGELFF.

V gene TRBV19 combines with J gene TRBJ2-6; 10 bases match TRBD1. V shed 9 bases and J 1 base; nucleotides not matched to a gene: 12. The germline CDR1 and CDR2 sequences are LNHDA and SQIVND (reference sequence). CDR3 size: 18 residues. The CDR3 loop is CASRNPRDRGSGANVLTF. In DNA, the CDR3 is TGTGCCAGCAGAAACCCCCGGGACAGGGGATCTGGGGCCAACGTCCTGACTTTC.

The chain links TRBV21-1 to TRBJ1-1. TRBV21-1 corresponds to a pseudogene. CDR3 length: 16 residues. In DNA form, the CDR3 reads TGTGCCAGCAGTAGGGACCGGGGACCGAAGAACACTGAAGCTTTCTTT. As protein: CASSRDRGPKNTEAFF.

The J gene is TRBJ2-1, the V gene TRBV1; the listed D gene, TRBD2, was not tested against the DNA. TRBV1 is described as a pseudogene. The CDR3 runs 16 residues. The CDR3 nucleotides are TGCACCAGCAGCCAAATGATAGCGGGTAGTTACAATGAGCAGTTCTTC. Its translation: CTSSQMIAGSYNEQFF.

J is TRBJ1-1 and V is TRBV6-2 or TRBV6-3; tentatively, D is TRBD1 (5 bases). The germline gives CDR1 MNHEY, CDR2 SVGEGT. V was shortened by 4 bases and J by 9 bases, with 12 bases between the two germline ends. The CDR3 consists of 12 residues. CDR3 protein: CASSSGDQKAFF. CDR3 DNA sequence: TGTGCCAGCAGTTCCGGGGACCAAAAAGCTTTCTTT.

V gene TRBV19 combines with J gene TRBJ1-2; D may be TRBD1 (5 bases). Germline CDR1 reads LNHDA; CDR2 reads SQIVND (reference sequence). This CDR3 has 14 amino acids. Trimming stripped 3 bases from V and 8 bases from J, with 16 bases between. The CDR3 region has the DNA TGTGCCAGTAGTATCGGAACAGGTTCAGGAGGCTACACCTTC. Its translation is CASSIGTGSGGYTF.